This is a list of T cell receptor beta chains from one sample in a study of T-cell memory formation after mild COVID-19. Each CDR3 protein is one row after TCRdb ran MiXCR on the 5' RACE reads. The top ten hold about 20% of the sample, which has around 300,000 distinct CDR3 sequences, roughly 15% seen once. The material sequenced was PBMCs or a T cell subset sorted from them (not recorded which). These receptors were obtained from a man younger than 30 who had mild COVID-19 (a few samples of this study predate the infection). Cell type and time point are not known. Both conserved end residues are part of each CDR3. D genes are given only for firm matches. Size is stated for part of the rows, as once, few or many counts, or as a class when the clone is expanded.

D	V	size	J	CDR3	DNA
.	TRBV5-1	many	TRBJ1-4	CASSRDVNEKLFF	TGCGCCAGCAGCCGGGACGTTAATGAAAAACTGTTTTTT
TRBD1	TRBV7-3	.	TRBJ2-1	CASSFTGGLGNEQFF	TGTGCCAGCAGCTTCACAGGGGGATTAGGCAATGAGCAGTTCTTC
.	TRBV7-2	many	TRBJ2-3	CASSLAVDSSWATQYF	TGTGCCAGCAGCTTAGCGGTCGACTCTAGTTGGGCCACGCAGTATTTT
.	TRBV7-7	few	TRBJ2-1	CASSFDGFNEQFF	TGTGCTAGCAGCTTCGACGGTTTCAATGAGCAGTTCTTC
.	TRBV12-3/TRBV12-4	few	TRBJ2-1	CASGGPNSEQFF	TGTGCCAGCGGGGGCCCAAATAGTGAGCAGTTCTTC
.	TRBV7-2	.	TRBJ2-2	CASSLRTTNTGELFF	TGTGCCAGCAGCTTGCGGACCACGAACACCGGGGAGCTGTTTTTT
.	TRBV5-1	medium-sized	TRBJ2-3	CASSLTDTQYF	TGTGCCAGCAGTTTAACAGATACGCAGTATTTT
.	TRBV6-2/TRBV6-3	.	TRBJ2-3	CASRPDFPSTDTQYF	TGTGCCAGCCGGCCGGACTTTCCAAGCACAGATACGCAGTATTTT
TRBD1	TRBV24-1	few	TRBJ2-1	CATSEIGTGGLVEQFF	TGTGCCACCAGTGAGATAGGGACAGGGGGGCTCGTTGAGCAGTTCTTC
TRBD2	TRBV7-2	few	TRBJ2-5	CASSFQRGEGETQYF	TGTGCCAGCAGCTTCCAGCGGGGGGAGGGGGAGACCCAGTACTTC
.	TRBV7-6	few	TRBJ2-6	CASSLEAAHPLSGANVLTF	TGTGCCAGCAGCTTAGAGGCGGCACATCCACTCTCTGGGGCCAACGTCCTGACTTTC
.	TRBV13	.	TRBJ2-2	CASSLEQGTNTGELFF	TGTGCCAGCAGCTTAGAGCAGGGGACGAACACCGGGGAGCTGTTTTTT
TRBD1	TRBV6-6	.	TRBJ1-4	CASGSRGWNEKLFF	TGTGCCAGCGGTTCCAGGGGGTGGAATGAAAAACTGTTTTTT
.	TRBV12-3/TRBV12-4	few	TRBJ1-3	CASHLAAGNTIYF	TGTGCCAGCCATTTGGCAGCTGGAAACACCATATATTTT
.	TRBV3-1	.	TRBJ1-1	CASSHRRAMNTEAFF	TGTGCCAGCAGCCACCGGCGGGCCATGAACACTGAAGCTTTCTTT
.	TRBV21-1	few	TRBJ2-1	CASSLPPGHQIINEQFF	TGTGCCAGCAGCCTCCCTCCGGGACACCAAATCATCAATGAGCAGTTCTTC
.	TRBV7-2	few	TRBJ2-3	CASSLEQPTDTQYF	TGTGCCAGCAGCTTGGAACAGCCTACAGATACGCAGTATTTT
.	TRBV29-1	few	TRBJ2-7	CSVEVLDGYHEQYF	TGCAGCGTTGAGGTTCTCGACGGCTACCACGAGCAGTACTTC
.	TRBV14	.	TRBJ2-7	CASSQGPIFSYEQYF	TGTGCCAGCAGCCAAGGGCCGATATTCTCCTACGAGCAGTACTTC
.	TRBV20-1	.	TRBJ2-3	CSASRWTESTDTQYF	TGCAGTGCTTCTCGATGGACTGAAAGCACAGATACGCAGTATTTT
TRBD1	TRBV7-8	many	TRBJ1-5	CASSPDRGTRYSNQPQHF	TGTGCCAGCAGCCCCGACAGGGGGACCAGATATAGCAATCAGCCCCAGCATTTT
TRBD2	TRBV20-1	.	TRBJ2-1	CSAGGSGGPGYNEQFF	TGCAGTGCTGGGGGTAGCGGGGGACCGGGATACAATGAGCAGTTCTTC
.	TRBV7-9	few	TRBJ2-2	CASSRAGTGELFF	TGTGCCAGCAGCCGGGCGGGGACCGGGGAGCTGTTTTTT
.	TRBV24-1	.	TRBJ2-4	CATSEHLGGTKNIQYF	TGTGCCACCAGTGAGCACCTCGGGGGTACCAAAAACATTCAGTACTTC
TRBD1	TRBV4-3	few	TRBJ1-4	CASSQRDREKLFF	TGCGCCAGCAGCCAAAGGGACAGGGAAAAACTGTTTTTT
TRBD1	TRBV7-2	many	TRBJ2-1	CASSRDRAELFF	TGTGCCAGCAGCCGGGACAGGGCAGAACTGTTCTTC